This section outlines one T cell receptor beta chain sequence together with its context. V lost 4 bases and J lost 1; bases outside the gene matches: 5. Germline V gene sequence: CDR1 SEHNR, CDR2 FQNEAQ (reference sequence). The CDR3 length is 15 residues. This record belongs to a study of blood T cell repertoires in COVID-19. Study-wide background: Donors in the United States, Italy and Spain gave samples during acute or convalescent COVID-19. Sources were T cells, B-cell-depleted T cells, or PBMCs; the material itself was cDNA or gDNA.

Seattle-derived patients entered the study during active infection and were followed longitudinally. Study processing details: The assay estimated nucleated cells by amplifying reference gene primers. Sequencing used immunoSEQ multiplex PCR; TCRdb keeps in-frame clones, though not all of them. Clone size and the V and J calls come from that table; the DNA yielded D and trimming. The sample holds a few hundred thousand clones, roughly 88% seen once. This sequence was found in a woman aged 25 to 39 with COVID-19, enrolled during active disease. Specimen: peripheral blood. This chain uses TRBV7-9 with TRBJ1-1; 8 bases are a match to TRBD1. This chain's CDR3 is CASSSDRGQNTEAFF. The CDR3 coding sequence is TGTGCCAGCAGCTCTGACAGGGGACAGAACACTGAAGCTTTCTTT.